Reported below is one T cell receptor (beta chain). What it binds is unknown. Allogeneic regulatory or mature dendritic cells were co-cultured for less than six days with CFSE-labeled sorted T cells at 1:10. The data were obtained in a study of regulatory dendritic cells for organ transplantation. Study-wide context: Monocytes received vitamin D3 on days 0 and 4, IL-10 on day 4. Findings and limits, study-wide: Naive T cells showed high diversity, memory cells less, memory CD8+ least.

This CDR3 is 14 amino acids long. Trimming removed 6 bases at V and 0 bases at J, with 9 bases between. Germline-derived CDR1 and CDR2 are MNHEY and SVGAGI. Sequencing was performed with immunoSEQ multiplex PCR; in TCRdb, only in-frame clones are kept and a portion is missing. Counted here are approximately 9,300 clones, approximately 65% occurring once; the ten biggest clones make up roughly 0.62%. The V gene is TRBV6-5, the J gene TRBJ2-4, with D perhaps TRBD1 (6 bases). Sequenced material: naive CD4+ T cells from blood cultured with dendritic cells. The subset denotes: CD45RA+ naive T cells. The clonotype originates from a human donor in good health. The CDR3 loop reads CASSQGTAKNIQYF. CDR3 nucleotide sequence: TGTGCCAGCAGCCAGGGGACAGCCAAAAACATTCAGTACTTC.